The clone carrying this TCR beta chain was observed many times. The V and J ends lost 4 bases and 4 bases, in that order; junction bases with no gene match: 1. Germline V CDR1 and CDR2: SNHLY, FYNNEI. There are 13 residues in the CDR3. Construction of the TCRbeta library involved unique molecular identifiers. TCRdb itself ran the PCR reads through MiXCR, one entry per CDR3 protein. The data contain almost 7,500 distinct CDR3 sequences, approximately 5.3% of them singletons. This record belongs to a study of T-cell reconstitution after alpha-beta-depleted transplantation in children. This TCR was recovered from a child in the first two years of life who had a stem cell transplant for acute myeloid leukemia, so the T cells may come from the graft donor. V and J are TRBV2 and TRBJ2-1, with 7 nucleotides matching TRBD1. The sequences come from PBMCs, mostly from graft donor cells, collected 180 days after TCRalphabeta/CD19-depleted stem cell transplant. DNA for the CDR3: TGTGCCAGCAGTGGGGACAGTTACAATGAGCAGTTCTTC. Translating gives CASSGDSYNEQFF.